The 5 T cell receptor beta chains in this list originate from one sample, sequenced in a study of patients and donors after allogeneic stem cell transplantation. Using its own MiXCR run on the RT-PCR reads, TCRdb lists one record per CDR3 protein. The profile shows around 200,000 distinct CDR3 sequences, around 40% of them singletons. The source material was blood, either unsorted or a sorted T cell fraction (not recorded which). The receptors shown here come from a human donor who was either an allogeneic HSCT recipient or a stem cell or donor lymphocyte infusion donor (not recorded which). It is not recorded whose cells these are; they may come from a transplant donor.

This clonotype was seen a handful of times. V is TRBV3-1 and J is TRBJ1-2; D remains ambiguous. CDR3 length: 15 residues. The germline V gene encodes CDR1 LGHDT and CDR2 YNNKEL (reference sequence). Trimming left V 0 bases short and J 3 bases short, with 11 bases between. The CDR3 nucleotides read TGTGCCAGCAGCCAAGATCCCCGGCCACACTATGGCTACACCTTC. Amino acid sequence: CASSQDPRPHYGYTF.

This chain links TRBV20-1 with TRBJ2-3; D gene unclear. This CDR3 comprises 10 residues. Germline V gene data show CDR1 as DFQATT and CDR2 as SNEGSKA (reference sequence). V gave up 6 bases and J gave up 6 bases, with 7 bases separating them. CDR3 sequence (DNA): TGCAGTGCCTCCAGGGATACGCAGTATTTT. It codes for CSASRDTQYF.

The CDR3 region has the DNA TGCAGTGCTAGAGGGACAGGGTATTCACCCCTCCACTTT. Its protein is CSARGTGYSPLHF. The chain uses TRBV20-1 and TRBJ1-6, with 8 bases that match TRBD1. V trimming: 1 base; J trimming: 8 bases; junction bases outside the gene matches: 1. The germline CDR1 and CDR2 sequences are DFQATT and SNEGSKA (reference sequence). The CDR3 length is 13 residues.

This sequence joins TRBV7-8 and TRBJ1-3; no definite D call. Germline loops: CDR1 SGHVS, CDR2 FQNEAQ. The CDR3 runs 18 residues. The ends were cut back, 5 bases at V and 0 bases at J, with 20 bases in the middle. The chain's CDR3 is CASSLNGAQRISGNTIYF. The CDR3 nucleotides are TGTGCCAGCAGCCTAAATGGTGCACAGAGGATCTCTGGAAACACCATATATTTT.

The chain recombines TRBV30 with TRBJ2-1, with 9 bases matching TRBD2. Germline loops: CDR1 GTSNPN, CDR2 SVGIG (reference sequence). CDR3 size: 14 residues. Trimming at V came to 4 bases and at J to 6 bases, leaving 7 bases not matched to a gene. CDR3 sequence (DNA): TGTGCCTGGACGAATGGCGGGGGGGCCAATGAGCAGTTCTTC. Encoded protein: CAWTNGGGANEQFF. The complete variable domain, with remaining parts taken from reference TRBV30 and TRBJ2-1, reads SQTIHQWPATLVQPVGSPLSLECTVEGTSNPNLYWYRQAAGRGLQLLFYSVGIGQISSEVPQNLSASRPQDRQFILSSKKLLLSDSGFYLCAWTNGGGANEQFFGPGTRLTVL.